These T cell receptor beta chains were read from a single sample in a study of T cell responses to AZD1222 COVID-19 vaccine. Sequenced by immunoSEQ multiplex PCR; TCRdb stores in-frame clones only, minus some. The table lists 140,000 to 150,000 clones, 85% to 95% of them singletons. The starting material was peripheral blood, obtained after recovery from COVID-19. The source is an adult who had recovered from COVID-19. Both conserved end residues are part of each CDR3. Each record gives: V gene, clone size, D gene, J gene, CDR3 protein, CDR3 DNA. D genes are given only for firm matches. Part of the rows lack a size; the others show once, few, many or a class for expanded clones.

V gene: TRBV28; clone size: -; D gene: TRBD1; J gene: TRBJ1-5; CDR3 protein: CASSLSGTGGNQPQHF; CDR3 DNA: TGTGCCAGCAGTTTATCGGGGACAGGGGGCAATCAGCCCCAGCATTTT
V gene: TRBV27; clone size: -; D gene: -; J gene: TRBJ2-1; CDR3 protein: CASSYALGGEQFF; CDR3 DNA: TGTGCCAGCAGTTACGCCTTGGGAGGTGAGCAGTTCTTC
V gene: TRBV27; clone size: -; D gene: TRBD1; J gene: TRBJ1-6; CDR3 protein: CASSLSQLLQGRNSPLHF; CDR3 DNA: TGTGCCAGCAGTTTGTCTCAACTCTTACAGGGGAGGAATTCACCCCTCCACTTT
V gene: TRBV7-9; clone size: -; D gene: -; J gene: TRBJ1-1; CDR3 protein: CASSLPPRGGWRTEAFF; CDR3 DNA: TGTGCCAGCAGCTTACCCCCCCGTGGGGGGTGGAGAACTGAAGCTTTCTTT
V gene: TRBV5-1; clone size: -; D gene: TRBD1; J gene: TRBJ2-7; CDR3 protein: CASSLGDRGNEQYF; CDR3 DNA: TGCGCCAGCAGCTTGGGGGACAGGGGCAACGAGCAGTACTTC
V gene: TRBV5-1; clone size: -; D gene: TRBD2; J gene: TRBJ2-3; CDR3 protein: CASSGLAGVTTDTQYF; CDR3 DNA: TGCGCCAGCAGCGGCTTAGCGGGTGTGACCACAGATACGCAGTATTTT
V gene: TRBV3-1/TRBV3-2; clone size: -; D gene: -; J gene: TRBJ2-7; CDR3 protein: CASSQGISRTYEQYF; CDR3 DNA: TGTGCCAGCAGCCAAGGTATCAGCCGTACCTACGAGCAGTACTTC
V gene: TRBV10-3; clone size: -; D gene: TRBD2; J gene: TRBJ2-2; CDR3 protein: CAISERQAGGSNTGELFF; CDR3 DNA: TGTGCCATCAGTGAGAGGCAAGCGGGAGGTTCGAACACCGGGGAGCTGTTTTTT
V gene: TRBV21-1; clone size: -; D gene: -; J gene: TRBJ1-2; CDR3 protein: CASTHRGWANYGYTF; CDR3 DNA: TGTGCCAGCACCCACCGGGGCTGGGCTAACTATGGCTACACCTTC
V gene: TRBV5-1; clone size: -; D gene: TRBD1; J gene: TRBJ2-7; CDR3 protein: CASSPRTGPNPYEQYF; CDR3 DNA: TGCGCCAGCAGCCCCCGGACAGGGCCGAATCCCTACGAGCAGTACTTC
V gene: TRBV19; clone size: -; D gene: -; J gene: TRBJ1-4; CDR3 protein: CASGWGSNEKLFF; CDR3 DNA: TGTGCCAGTGGGTGGGGTTCTAATGAAAAACTGTTTTTT
V gene: TRBV21-1; clone size: -; D gene: -; J gene: TRBJ1-5; CDR3 protein: CASSKGGGQPQHF; CDR3 DNA: TGTGCCAGCAGCAAAGGTGGTGGACAGCCCCAGCATTTT
V gene: TRBV20-1; clone size: -; D gene: -; J gene: TRBJ2-2; CDR3 protein: CSASQPGQDTGELFF; CDR3 DNA: TGCAGTGCTAGTCAACCAGGGCAGGACACCGGGGAGCTGTTTTTT
V gene: TRBV19; clone size: -; D gene: -; J gene: TRBJ2-7; CDR3 protein: CASSNRGGEQYF; CDR3 DNA: TGTGCCAGTAGTAATCGAGGCGGCGAGCAGTACTTC
V gene: TRBV27; clone size: -; D gene: TRBD2; J gene: TRBJ2-3; CDR3 protein: CASSLRVGLAGGRADTQYF; CDR3 DNA: TGTGCCAGCAGTTTAAGAGTAGGACTAGCGGGAGGGCGCGCAGATACGCAGTATTTT
V gene: TRBV5-6; clone size: -; D gene: -; J gene: TRBJ2-3; CDR3 protein: CASSLAPRTQYF; CDR3 DNA: TGTGCCAGCAGCTTGGCGCCGCGAACGCAGTATTTT
V gene: TRBV5-5; clone size: -; D gene: -; J gene: TRBJ1-3; CDR3 protein: CASQTGLDAGNTIYF; CDR3 DNA: TGTGCCAGCCAGACGGGGCTGGACGCTGGAAACACCATATATTTT
V gene: TRBV28; clone size: -; D gene: -; J gene: TRBJ1-3; CDR3 protein: CASSSPRVSGNTIYF; CDR3 DNA: TGTGCCAGCAGTTCCCCCAGGGTCTCTGGAAACACCATATATTTT
V gene: TRBV5-4; clone size: -; D gene: TRBD2; J gene: TRBJ2-7; CDR3 protein: CASSETSGSHEQYF; CDR3 DNA: TGTGCCAGCAGCGAGACTAGCGGGAGCCACGAGCAGTACTTC
V gene: TRBV4-1; clone size: -; D gene: -; J gene: TRBJ1-1; CDR3 protein: CASSQTPGVTEAFF; CDR3 DNA: TGCGCCAGCAGCCAAACGCCAGGGGTCACTGAAGCTTTCTTT
V gene: TRBV28; clone size: -; D gene: -; J gene: TRBJ2-3; CDR3 protein: CASSFVGSTQYF; CDR3 DNA: TGTGCCAGCAGTTTTGTTGGCAGTACGCAGTATTTT
V gene: TRBV2; clone size: -; D gene: -; J gene: TRBJ2-7; CDR3 protein: CASRGLAYSYEQYF; CDR3 DNA: TGTGCCAGCAGGGGACTGGCCTACTCCTACGAGCAGTACTTC
V gene: TRBV5-6; clone size: -; D gene: -; J gene: TRBJ2-3; CDR3 protein: CASSLRREQYF; CDR3 DNA: TGTGCCAGCAGCTTGAGGCGTGAGCAGTATTTT
V gene: TRBV23-1; clone size: -; D gene: -; J gene: TRBJ1-2; CDR3 protein: CASSHLSVSGVPRDYGYTF; CDR3 DNA: TGCGCCAGCAGTCACCTCTCTGTCTCAGGGGTACCCCGTGACTATGGCTACACCTTC
V gene: TRBV7-9; clone size: -; D gene: TRBD2; J gene: TRBJ2-7; CDR3 protein: CASSSGTSVYEQYF; CDR3 DNA: TGTGCCAGCAGCTCCGGGACTAGCGTCTACGAGCAGTACTTC
V gene: TRBV27; clone size: once; D gene: -; J gene: TRBJ1-2; CDR3 protein: CASSFRASSYGYTF; CDR3 DNA: TGTGCCAGCAGTTTTCGGGCATCAAGTTATGGCTACACCTTC
V gene: TRBV2; clone size: -; D gene: -; J gene: TRBJ2-7; CDR3 protein: CASSVTGAAYEQYF; CDR3 DNA: TGTGCCAGCAGTGTAACGGGAGCCGCCTACGAGCAGTACTTC
V gene: TRBV7-3; clone size: -; D gene: -; J gene: TRBJ2-7; CDR3 protein: CASSLDGDYEQYF; CDR3 DNA: TGTGCCAGCAGCCTGGACGGAGACTACGAGCAGTACTTC
V gene: TRBV4-1; clone size: -; D gene: -; J gene: TRBJ1-4; CDR3 protein: CASSQEQAGSNEKLFF; CDR3 DNA: TGCGCCAGCAGCCAAGAGCAGGCAGGAAGTAATGAAAAACTGTTTTTT
V gene: TRBV9; clone size: -; D gene: -; J gene: TRBJ2-7; CDR3 protein: CASSVGLDHYEQYF; CDR3 DNA: TGTGCCAGCAGCGTAGGACTAGACCACTACGAGCAGTACTTC
V gene: TRBV14; clone size: -; D gene: TRBD1; J gene: TRBJ2-1; CDR3 protein: CASSQVLDRGLNEQFF; CDR3 DNA: TGTGCCAGCAGCCAAGTGTTGGACAGGGGGCTGAATGAGCAGTTCTTC
V gene: TRBV10-2; clone size: -; D gene: -; J gene: TRBJ1-1; CDR3 protein: CASQSGGEAFF; CDR3 DNA: TGCGCCAGCCAATCCGGAGGGGAAGCTTTCTTT
V gene: TRBV18; clone size: -; D gene: TRBD1; J gene: TRBJ1-5; CDR3 protein: CASSPLPDRGRQPQHF; CDR3 DNA: TGTGCCAGCTCACCACTCCCGGACAGGGGTCGTCAGCCCCAGCATTTT
V gene: TRBV10-2; clone size: -; D gene: -; J gene: TRBJ2-1; CDR3 protein: CASSESIRVGQFF; CDR3 DNA: TGCGCCAGCAGTGAGTCAATCCGGGTTGGCCAGTTCTTC
V gene: TRBV28; clone size: -; D gene: -; J gene: TRBJ1-2; CDR3 protein: CASSTRTYGYTF; CDR3 DNA: TGTGCCAGCAGTACACGGACCTATGGCTACACCTTC
V gene: TRBV5-4; clone size: -; D gene: -; J gene: TRBJ1-1; CDR3 protein: CASSLGLGTPLNTEAFF; CDR3 DNA: TGTGCCAGCAGCTTGGGTCTTGGGACACCCTTAAACACTGAAGCTTTCTTT
V gene: TRBV27; clone size: -; D gene: -; J gene: TRBJ2-1; CDR3 protein: CASSSDPLGTNNEQFF; CDR3 DNA: TGTGCCAGCAGTTCCGATCCACTCGGAACTAACAATGAGCAGTTCTTC
V gene: TRBV6-2/TRBV6-3; clone size: -; D gene: -; J gene: TRBJ1-2; CDR3 protein: CASSYSGQTGYGYTF; CDR3 DNA: TGTGCCAGCAGTTATTCCGGACAGACGGGCTATGGCTACACCTTC
V gene: TRBV19; clone size: -; D gene: TRBD1; J gene: TRBJ1-3; CDR3 protein: CATEGQGTFGNSGNTIYF; CDR3 DNA: TGTGCCACCGAAGGACAGGGGACTTTCGGTAACTCTGGAAACACCATATATTTT